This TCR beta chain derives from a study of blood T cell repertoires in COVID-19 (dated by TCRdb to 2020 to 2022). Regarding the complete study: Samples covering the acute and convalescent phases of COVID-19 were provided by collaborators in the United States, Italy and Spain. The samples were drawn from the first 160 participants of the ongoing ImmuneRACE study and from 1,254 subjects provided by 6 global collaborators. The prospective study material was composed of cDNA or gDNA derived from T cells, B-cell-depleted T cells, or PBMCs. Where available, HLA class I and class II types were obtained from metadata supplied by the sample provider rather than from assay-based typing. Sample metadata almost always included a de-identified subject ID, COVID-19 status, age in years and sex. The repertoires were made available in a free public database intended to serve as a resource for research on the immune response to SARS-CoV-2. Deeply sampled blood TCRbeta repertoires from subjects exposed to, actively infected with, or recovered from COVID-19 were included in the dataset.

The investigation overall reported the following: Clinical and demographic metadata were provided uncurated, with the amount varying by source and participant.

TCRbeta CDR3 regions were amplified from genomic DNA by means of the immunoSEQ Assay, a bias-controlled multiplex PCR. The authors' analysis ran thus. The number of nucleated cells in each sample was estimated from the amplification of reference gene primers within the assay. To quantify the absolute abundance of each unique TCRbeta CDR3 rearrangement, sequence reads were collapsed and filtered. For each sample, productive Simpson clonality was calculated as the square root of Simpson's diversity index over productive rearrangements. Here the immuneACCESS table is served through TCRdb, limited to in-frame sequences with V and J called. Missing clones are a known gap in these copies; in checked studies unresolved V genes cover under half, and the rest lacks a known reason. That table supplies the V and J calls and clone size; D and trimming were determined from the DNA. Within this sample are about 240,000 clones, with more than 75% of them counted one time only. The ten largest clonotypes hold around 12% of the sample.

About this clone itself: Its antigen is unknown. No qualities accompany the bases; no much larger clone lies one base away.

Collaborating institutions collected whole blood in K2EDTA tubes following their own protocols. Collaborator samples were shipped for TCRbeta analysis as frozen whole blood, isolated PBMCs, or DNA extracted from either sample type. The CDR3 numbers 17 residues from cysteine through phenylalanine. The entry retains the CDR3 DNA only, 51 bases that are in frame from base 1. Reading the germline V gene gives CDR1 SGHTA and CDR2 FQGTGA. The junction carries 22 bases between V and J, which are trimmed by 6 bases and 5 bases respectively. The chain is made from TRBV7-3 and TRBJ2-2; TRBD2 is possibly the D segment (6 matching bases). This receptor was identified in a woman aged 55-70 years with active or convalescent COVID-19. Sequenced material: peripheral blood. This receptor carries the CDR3 CASSQWGDLATTGELFF. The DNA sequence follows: TGTGCCAGCAGTCAATGGGGGGATTTAGCGACTACCGGGGAGCTGTTTTTT. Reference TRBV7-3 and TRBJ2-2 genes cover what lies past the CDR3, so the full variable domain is GAGVSQTPSNKVTEKGKYVELRCDPISGHTALYWYRQSLGQGPEFLIYFQGTGAADDSGLPNDRFFAVRPEGSVSTLKIQRTERGDSAVYLCASSQWGDLATTGELFFGEGSRLTVL.